These 29 T cell receptor beta chains share one sample of origin, sequenced in a study of monozygotic twins with inflammatory bowel disease. From the 5' RACE reads, TCRdb lists one entry per CDR3 protein and no DNA. This repertoire includes about 440,000 distinct CDR3 sequences. Sequencing was done on a sample of blood. Receptors originate from a human donor with ulcerative colitis or Crohn's disease, or a healthy co-twin of an affected twin (not recorded which).

This chain links TRBV6-1 with TRBJ2-1; without DNA, the TCRdb call of TRBD1 cannot be checked. The CDR3 is 14 amino acids. Per germline, CDR1 MNHNS and CDR2 SASEGT. The CDR3 reads CASKLGLWGHEQFF.

The rearrangement links TRBV20-1 to TRBJ2-1; as DNA is missing, the TRBD2 call by TCRdb cannot be tested. The CDR3 runs 14 residues. CDR1 and CDR2 (germline): DFQATT, SNEGSKA (reference sequence). The CDR3 spells CSARDSGRRNEQFF.

The V and J genes are TRBV28 and TRBJ1-4; TCRdb lists TRBD1, though no DNA is available to test this call. The CDR3 runs 15 residues. From germline, CDR1 is MDHEN and CDR2 SYDVKM. The CDR3 protein is CASRDARTGEEKLFF.

V is TRBV5-1 and J is TRBJ2-7; TCRdb calls TRBD1, which cannot be checked without DNA. The V gene's germline CDR1 is SGHRS and CDR2 YFSETQ. The CDR3 length is 15 residues. CDR3 residues: CASSLATGPSYEQYF.

This chain's CDR3 is CATVGGPISYNEQFF. The rearrangement links TRBV24-1 to TRBJ2-1; absent DNA, TCRdb's TRBD2 call cannot be checked. The germline CDR1 and CDR2 sequences are KGHDR and SFDVKD. The CDR3 loop spans 15 amino acids.

The chain links TRBV5-4 to TRBJ2-7; absent DNA, TCRdb's TRBD1 call cannot be checked. This CDR3 comprises 13 residues. Germline V CDR1 and CDR2: SGHNT, YYREEE (reference sequence). This CDR3 reads CASSPKGTYEQYF.

The V call is TRBV10-3, the J call TRBJ2-7; TCRdb reports TRBD1, a call that lacks DNA to check it against. The CDR3 loop spans 14 amino acids. CDR1 and CDR2 from the germline V gene are ENHRY and SYGVKD. The CDR3 loop reads CAITRDISRDEQYF.

This chain connects TRBV7-3 to TRBJ2-1; without DNA, the TCRdb call of TRBD1 cannot be checked. The CDR3 runs 14 residues. Germline values: CDR1 SGHTA, CDR2 FQGTGA. CDR3 sequence: CASSMTDRASEQFF.

The CDR3 protein is CASNAGTFGEQYF. The chain couples TRBV7-2 to TRBJ2-7; absent DNA, TCRdb's TRBD1 call cannot be checked. The CDR3 covers 13 residues. In germline, CDR1 is SGHTA, CDR2 FQGNSA.

V usage is TRBV7-9 and J usage is TRBJ1-4; TCRdb reports TRBD1, a call that lacks DNA to check it against. Germline V lookup: CDR1 SEHNR, CDR2 FQNEAQ (reference sequence). The CDR3 is 15 residues long. CDR3 in amino acids: CASSPGIATNEKLFF.

The rearrangement links TRBV27 to TRBJ2-7; lacking DNA, the TRBD1 call made by TCRdb goes unchecked. Germline CDR1 is MNHEY and CDR2 is SMNVEV (reference sequence). CDR3 length: 14 amino acids. CDR3 residues: CASKTGDLPYEQYF.

The chain is built from TRBV7-2 and TRBJ1-1. The CDR3 totals 16 residues. Germline V gene lookup returns CDR1 SGHTA and CDR2 FQGNSA. The CDR3 sequence: CASSLFPLSANTEAFF. Full variable domain (remainder filled in from reference TRBV7-2 and TRBJ1-1): GAGVSQSPSNKVTEKGKDVELRCDPISGHTALYWYRQSLGQGLEFLIYFQGNSAPDKSGLPSDRFSAERTGGSVSTLTIQRTQQEDSAVYLCASSLFPLSANTEAFFGQGTRLTVV.

The J gene is TRBJ2-7, the V gene TRBV7-2. The CDR3 has 15 amino acids. Germline values: CDR1 SGHTA, CDR2 FQGNSA. The CDR3 sequence: CASSVGLVESYEQYF.

The rearrangement uses TRBV20-1 and TRBJ1-6; TCRdb's D call, TRBD1, is unchecked because there is no DNA. The V gene's germline CDR1 is DFQATT and CDR2 SNEGSKA (reference sequence). The CDR3 totals 14 residues. CDR3 protein: CSARVGTDNSPLHF.

V is TRBV12-3 or TRBV12-4 and J is TRBJ2-1; lacking DNA, the TRBD2 call made by TCRdb goes unchecked. The CDR3 has 14 amino acids. The CDR3 here is CASRLAGAYNEQFF.

The CDR3 here is CASGPGTSGRGEQFF. The chain joins TRBV12-5 to TRBJ2-1; the TCRdb call, TRBD2, lacks DNA for checking. The CDR3 is 15 residues long. The germline V gene has CDR1 LGHNT and CDR2 FRNRAP.

The V call is TRBV5-1, the J call TRBJ2-7; TCRdb names TRBD2, which stays unverified in the absence of DNA. The CDR3 extends over 15 amino acids. Germline V lookup: CDR1 SGHRS, CDR2 YFSETQ. The CDR3 reads CASSLNRRLENEQYF.

The CDR3 protein is CASSLDRRAYNSPLHF. The rearrangement uses TRBV5-6 and TRBJ1-6; TCRdb gives TRBD1 as the D gene, but with no DNA this cannot be confirmed. Germline assignment: CDR1 SGHDT and CDR2 YYEEEE. This CDR3 region has 16 residues.

V gene TRBV29-1 combines with J gene TRBJ1-5; TCRdb lists TRBD1, though no DNA is available to test this call. CDR3 length: 12 residues. CDR1 is SQVTM and CDR2 is ANQGSEA in the germline V gene. The CDR3 spells CSVGQANQPQHF.

The genes are TRBV5-1 and TRBJ2-5; no DNA is available, so the TRBD1 call from TCRdb remains unchecked. Germline V gives CDR1 SGHRS, CDR2 YFSETQ. The CDR3 has 14 residues. The CDR3 region is CASSLGGAVETQYF.

V is TRBV5-6 and J is TRBJ2-1. Germline assignment: CDR1 SGHDT and CDR2 YYEEEE. This CDR3 is built from 14 residues. The CDR3 sequence is CASSLDQTYNEQFF.

The V and J genes are TRBV7-7 and TRBJ2-1; TCRdb's D call of TRBD1 is untestable without DNA. CDR3 length: 15 residues. The germline V gene encodes CDR1 SSHAT and CDR2 FNYEAQ (reference sequence). CDR3 region: CASSPRQGTNNEQFF.

The gene calls are TRBV20-1 and TRBJ2-7; no DNA is available, so the TRBD1 call from TCRdb remains unchecked. Germline CDR1 is DFQATT and CDR2 is SNEGSKA (reference sequence). The CDR3 runs to 14 residues. The CDR3 loop is CSARDPDRDYEQYF.

V usage is TRBV3-1 and J usage is TRBJ1-2; with no DNA, the TCRdb D assignment of TRBD1 cannot be verified. The CDR3 is 16 residues long. Germline loops: CDR1 LGHDT, CDR2 YNNKEL (reference sequence). This chain's CDR3 is CASSQTGSGQKMGYTF.

The chain employs TRBV5-1 and TRBJ2-3; TCRdb names TRBD1, which stays unverified in the absence of DNA. CDR3 length equals 17 residues. CDR1 and CDR2 from the germline V gene are SGHRS and YFSETQ. The CDR3 loop reads CASSLVRTPDVPDTQYF. The full variable domain, rest sourced from reference TRBV5-1 and TRBJ2-3, is KAGVTQTPRYLIKTRGQQVTLSCSPISGHRSVSWYQQTPGQGLQFLFEYFSETQRNKGNFPGRFSGRQFSNSRSEMNVSTLELGDSALYLCASSLVRTPDVPDTQYFGPGTRLTVL.

The chain links TRBV7-2 to TRBJ2-2; TCRdb outputs TRBD2, but without DNA this stays unchecked. Per the germline V gene, CDR1 is SGHTA and CDR2 is FQGNSA. CDR3 length equals 13 residues. This CDR3 reads CASSALSPGELFF.

The chain couples TRBV5-1 to TRBJ2-1; TCRdb lists TRBD1, though no DNA is available to test this call. The CDR3 contains 14 residues. Germline CDR1 reads SGHRS; CDR2 reads YFSETQ. The CDR3 here is CASSNGGIGNEQFF.

V gene TRBV6-5 combines with J gene TRBJ2-7. The CDR3 is 14 amino acids. In germline, CDR1 is MNHEY, CDR2 SVGAGI. This CDR3 is CASSYSLLEYEQYF.

The genes are TRBV7-3 and TRBJ2-7; absent DNA, TCRdb's TRBD1 call cannot be checked. This CDR3 has 14 residues. Per germline, CDR1 SGHTA and CDR2 FQGTGA. CDR3 in amino acids: CASSPTGAGSEQYF. The full variable domain, rest sourced from reference TRBV7-3 and TRBJ2-7, is GAGVSQTPSNKVTEKGKYVELRCDPISGHTALYWYRQSLGQGPEFLIYFQGTGAADDSGLPNDRFFAVRPEGSVSTLKIQRTERGDSAVYLCASSPTGAGSEQYFGPGTRLTVT.